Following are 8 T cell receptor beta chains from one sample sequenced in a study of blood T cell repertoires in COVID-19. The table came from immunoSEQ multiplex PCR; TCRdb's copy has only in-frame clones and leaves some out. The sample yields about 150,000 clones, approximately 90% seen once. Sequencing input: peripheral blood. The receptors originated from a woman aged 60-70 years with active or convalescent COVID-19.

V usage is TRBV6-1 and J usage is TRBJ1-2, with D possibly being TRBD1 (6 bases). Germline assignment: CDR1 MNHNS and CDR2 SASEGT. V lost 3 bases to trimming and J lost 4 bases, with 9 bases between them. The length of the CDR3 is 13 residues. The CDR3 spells CASSDGRGYGYTF. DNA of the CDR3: TGTGCCAGCAGTGATGGCAGGGGCTATGGCTACACCTTC.

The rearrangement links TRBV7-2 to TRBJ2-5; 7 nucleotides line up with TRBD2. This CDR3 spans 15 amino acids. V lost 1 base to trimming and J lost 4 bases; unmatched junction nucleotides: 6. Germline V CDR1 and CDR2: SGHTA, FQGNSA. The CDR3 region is CASSLGFASGETQYF. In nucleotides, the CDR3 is TGTGCCAGCAGCTTAGGTTTTGCTAGCGGAGAGACCCAGTACTTC. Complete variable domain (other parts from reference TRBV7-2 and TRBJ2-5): GAGVSQSPSNKVTEKGKDVELRCDPISGHTALYWYRQSLGQGLEFLIYFQGNSAPDKSGLPSDRFSAERTGGSVSTLTIQRTQQEDSAVYLCASSLGFASGETQYFGPGTRLLVL.

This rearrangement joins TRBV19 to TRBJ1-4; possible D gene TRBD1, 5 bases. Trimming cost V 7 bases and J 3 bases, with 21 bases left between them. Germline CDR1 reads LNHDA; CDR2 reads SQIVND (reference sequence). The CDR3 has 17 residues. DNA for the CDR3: TGTGCCAGTACAATAGGCGGGGGTGGTGCGGCTAATGAAAAACTGTTTTTT. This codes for CASTIGGGGAANEKLFF.

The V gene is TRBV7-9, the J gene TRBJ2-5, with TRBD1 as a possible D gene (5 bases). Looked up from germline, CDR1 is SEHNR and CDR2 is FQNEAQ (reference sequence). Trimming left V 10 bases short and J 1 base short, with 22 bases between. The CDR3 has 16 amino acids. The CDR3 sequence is CATPPLDTKLQETQYF. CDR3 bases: TGTGCCACCCCGCCGTTGGACACCAAGCTCCAAGAGACCCAGTACTTC.

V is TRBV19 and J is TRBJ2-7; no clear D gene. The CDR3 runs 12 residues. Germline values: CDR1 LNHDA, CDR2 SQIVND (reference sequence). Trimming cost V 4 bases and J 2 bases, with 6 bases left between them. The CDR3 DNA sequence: TGTGCCAGTAGTACCCCTCCCTACGAGCAGTACTTC. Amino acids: CASSTPPYEQYF.

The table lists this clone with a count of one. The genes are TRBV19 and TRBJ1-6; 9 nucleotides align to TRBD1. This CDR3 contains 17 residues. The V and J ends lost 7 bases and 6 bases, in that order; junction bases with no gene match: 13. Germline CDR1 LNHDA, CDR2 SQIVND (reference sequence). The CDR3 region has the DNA TGTGCCAGTAAGAGGGTGACCGGGACAGGGTTTAATTCACCCCTCCACTTT. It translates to CASKRVTGTGFNSPLHF.

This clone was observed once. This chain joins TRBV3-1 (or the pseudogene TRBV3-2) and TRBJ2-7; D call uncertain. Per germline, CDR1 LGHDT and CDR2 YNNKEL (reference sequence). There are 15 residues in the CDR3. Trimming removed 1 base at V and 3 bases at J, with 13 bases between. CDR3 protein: CASSQGQLADYEQYF. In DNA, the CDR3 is TGTGCCAGCAGCCAAGGTCAGCTGGCGGACTACGAGCAGTACTTC.

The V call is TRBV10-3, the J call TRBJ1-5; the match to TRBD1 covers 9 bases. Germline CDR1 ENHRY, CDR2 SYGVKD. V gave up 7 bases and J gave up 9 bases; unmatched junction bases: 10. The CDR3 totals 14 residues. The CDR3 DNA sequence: TGTGCCATCAACGATGACAGGGGGAAGACGCCCCAGCATTTT. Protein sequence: CAINDDRGKTPQHF.